This entry describes one T cell receptor (beta chain). The entry originates in a study of blood T cell repertoires in COVID-19. As for the study in general: Researchers got acute and convalescent COVID-19 samples from the United States, Italy and Spain.

The CDR3 has 17 residues. J gave up 4 bases and V 0 bases, and 10 bases lay outside the gene matches. Germline V gene sequence: CDR1 LNHNV, CDR2 YYDKDF (reference sequence). Only in-frame clones appear in the TCRdb table, and some are missing; sequencing was by immunoSEQ multiplex PCR. The sample carries roughly 250,000 clones, 85% to 90% recorded once. The sample taken for sequencing was peripheral blood. The genes are TRBV15 and TRBJ1-2; 8 bases align to TRBD1. This TCR came from a woman aged 40 to 50 with acute or convalescent COVID-19. The CDR3 coding sequence is TGTGCCACCAGCAGAGATCTTACGGACAGGGATGTCTATGGCTACACCTTC. This translates into CATSRDLTDRDVYGYTF.